This TCR beta chain originates from a study of OX40 agonist ivuxolimab in advanced cancers. Across the whole study: Head and neck, renal cell, melanoma or hepatocellular carcinoma were the cancers that dose-escalation patients had.

Looked up from germline, CDR1 is SGHNT and CDR2 is YYREEE (reference sequence). V lost 0 bases and J 4 bases, leaving 13 bases between the germline ends. This CDR3 is built from 15 residues. Broader study findings: Some patients who did not respond also had low normalized T-cell clonal expansion.

As for this clone: Its antigen is unidentified.

Repertoires were generated with immunoSEQ multiplex PCR, while TCRdb's copy carries only in-frame clones and drops some. The repertoire holds tens of thousands of clones, with approximately 93% as singletons. Sequencing used CD4+ or CD8+ T cells sorted from blood, obtained in a trial of the OX40 agonist ivuxolimab. This rearrangement joins TRBV5-4 to TRBJ1-2, with a possible D match to TRBD1 (5 bases). The clonotype was recovered from an adult with an advanced solid tumor such as melanoma, head and neck, liver or kidney cancer. DNA for the CDR3: TGTGCCAGCAGCTTGGCCGGGCAGGGCAGCTATGGCTACACCTTC. This codes for CASSLAGQGSYGYTF.